The next 20 T cell receptor beta chains were all read from a single sample in a study of T-cell reconstitution after alpha-beta-depleted transplantation in children. Preparation of the TCRbeta library was carried out with unique molecular identifiers. From the PCR reads, TCRdb called clonotypes with MiXCR, one entry per CDR3 protein. Of around 410,000 distinct CDR3 sequences in the sample, roughly 10% are singletons; the top ten hold 4.5% to 6.5%. The sequenced sample was PBMCs from the stem cell graft donor, obtained from the stem cell graft. Receptors were obtained from a human donor who donated a stem cell graft to a child with acute myeloid leukemia.

This sequence joins TRBV10-1 and TRBJ2-1; TRBD1 agrees at 9 bases. The V and J ends lost 5 bases and 5 bases, in that order; junction bases with no gene match: 7. CDR3 length: 15 residues. CDR1 is WNHNN and CDR2 is SYGVQD in the germline V gene (reference sequence). CDR3 loop: CASSWDREADNEQFF. DNA for the CDR3: TGCGCCAGCAGTTGGGACAGGGAGGCGGACAATGAGCAGTTCTTC.

In regard to this clonotype: Given a much more abundant clone one base away, this may be a read error. The rearrangement uses TRBV20-1 and TRBJ2-7; D ambiguous. This CDR3 region has 13 residues. The germline V gene has CDR1 DFQATT and CDR2 SNEGSKA (reference sequence). The CDR3 reads CSARVGSSSEQYF. CDR3 sequence (DNA): TGCAGTGCTAGAGTGGGCAGCTCCTCCGAGCAGTACTTC.

This clonotype was seen a handful of times. CDR3 bases: TGCAGCGTTCTAGCGGAGTACAATGAGCAGTTCTTC. Translated, it gives CSVLAEYNEQFF. This rearrangement joins TRBV29-1 to TRBJ2-1; 7 bases align to TRBD2. The V segment lost 5 bases and the J segment 4 bases; nucleotides outside the gene matches: 2. The CDR3 has 12 residues. CDR1 is SQVTM and CDR2 is ANQGSEA in the germline V gene.

This clonotype occurred a few times. The rearrangement uses TRBV6-1 and TRBJ2-5, with 8 bases identical to TRBD2. This CDR3 has 16 amino acids. Germline V gene lookup returns CDR1 MNHNS and CDR2 SASEGT. V lost 7 bases to trimming and J lost 5 bases; unmatched junction nucleotides: 15. The DNA of the CDR3 is TGTGCCAGCACTGCCGGGACTAGACATCCGTTGGAGACCCAGTACTTC. It translates to CASTAGTRHPLETQYF.

The gene calls are TRBV29-1 and TRBJ2-3, with 11 bases aligning to TRBD2. CDR1 is SQVTM, CDR2 ANQGSEA, per germline. This CDR3 region has 17 residues. V lost 6 bases, J lost 5 bases, and 16 bases stayed unmatched. In DNA, the CDR3 is TGCAGCGTATGGGGACTAGCGGAGATCCCTGCCGGAGATACGCAGTATTTT. Translated: CSVWGLAEIPAGDTQYF.

This clonotype has just a few counts. The chain links TRBV12-3 or TRBV12-4 to TRBJ2-7; D gene ambiguous. With 3 bases removed from V and 6 bases from J, the gap between germline ends came to 12 bases. The CDR3 covers 13 residues. The CDR3 DNA reads as TGTGCCAGCAGTTTGGAAGGGTTGGTCGAGCAGTACTTC. Translation gives CASSLEGLVEQYF.

This clonotype was counted between two and nine times. V gene TRBV10-3 combines with J gene TRBJ2-3; the match to TRBD2 covers 8 bases. V was clipped by 0 bases and J by 4 bases; unmatched bases: 3. This CDR3 region has 15 residues. Germline loops: CDR1 ENHRY, CDR2 SYGVKD. The CDR3 nucleotides are TGTGCCATCAGTGAGTCATCACTAGCGGCAGATACGCAGTATTTT. As protein: CAISESSLAADTQYF.

The chain joins TRBV6-5 to TRBJ1-1; possible D gene TRBD1, 5 bases. Germline V gene data show CDR1 as MNHEY and CDR2 as SVGAGI. The CDR3 covers 12 residues. V was shortened by 7 bases and J by 4 bases, with 10 bases between the two germline ends. The CDR3 loop is CASISGGTEAFF. Here the CDR3 DNA reads TGTGCCAGCATCTCGGGGGGCACTGAAGCTTTCTTT.

This clonotype came up a few times. The chain is built from TRBV20-1 and TRBJ1-4; D gene unclear. The germline V gene encodes CDR1 DFQATT and CDR2 SNEGSKA (reference sequence). Trimming cost V 3 bases and J 5 bases, with 7 bases left between them. The CDR3 contains 12 residues. The CDR3: CSASRPNEKLFF. In DNA, the CDR3 is TGCAGTGCTAGTCGCCCCAATGAAAAACTGTTTTTT.

This clonotype has a handful of counts. V is TRBV6-5 and J is TRBJ2-5; possibly TRBD1 or TRBD2 for D (5 bases each). The CDR3 has 19 residues. V was clipped by 0 bases and J by 4 bases, with 24 bases between them. The germline V gene encodes CDR1 MNHEY and CDR2 SVGAGI. The CDR3 DNA reads TGTGCCAGCAGTTACTCGGGACGGATTACAGGCGCGCGGCGAGAGACCCAGTACTTC. Encoded protein: CASSYSGRITGARRETQYF.

The rearrangement links TRBV29-1 to TRBJ1-2; D uncertain. This CDR3 region has 14 residues. Germline assignment: CDR1 SQVTM and CDR2 ANQGSEA. Trimming removed 5 bases at V and 1 base at J, with 14 bases between. CDR3 in DNA: TGCAGCGTTTTCCCGCCAGACATTAACTATGGCTACACCTTC. Protein product: CSVFPPDINYGYTF.

The table lists this clonotype with many counts. The chain carries TRBV20-1 and TRBJ1-2; no clear D. Germline V CDR1 and CDR2: DFQATT, SNEGSKA (reference sequence). The V end was cut by 6 bases, the J end by 1 base, with 15 bases between. This CDR3 spans 14 amino acids. CDR3 protein: CSAVPSEGNYGYTF. The CDR3, as DNA: TGCAGTGCCGTCCCGTCAGAGGGTAACTATGGCTACACCTTC.

This sequence joins TRBV5-1 and TRBJ2-1; D is perhaps TRBD1 or TRBD2 (5 bases each). Trimming took off 2 bases at V and 3 bases at J, with 9 bases between the two ends. The length of the CDR3 is 14 residues. Germline V gene lookup returns CDR1 SGHRS and CDR2 YFSETQ. This CDR3 is CASSFRDDYNEQFF. In DNA form, the CDR3 reads TGCGCCAGCAGCTTCCGGGACGACTACAATGAGCAGTTCTTC.

The CDR3 region is CASSFFGAANEKLFF. The CDR3, as DNA: TGTGCCAGCAGTTTCTTCGGTGCAGCTAATGAAAAACTGTTTTTT. V usage is TRBV12-3 or TRBV12-4 and J usage is TRBJ1-4; D unresolved. There are 15 residues in the CDR3. The V end was cut by 3 bases, the J end by 3 bases, with 11 bases between.

This CDR3 is CATLAGAMGYGYTF. The DNA for the CDR3 is TGCGCCACCCTCGCGGGGGCAATGGGCTATGGCTACACCTTC. The chain carries TRBV10-2 and TRBJ1-2; a weak D match, TRBD1 (6 bases). Germline V gives CDR1 WSHSY, CDR2 SAAADI. This CDR3 has 14 residues. V was shortened by 10 bases and J by 4 bases, with 19 bases between the two germline ends.

This chain connects TRBV7-2 to TRBJ2-3, with D uncertain. The CDR3 has 12 residues. Trimming removed 8 bases at V and 0 bases at J, with 6 bases between. Germline CDR1 and CDR2: SGHTA and FQGNSA. CDR3 in amino acids: CASQRSTDTQYF. CDR3 coding DNA: TGTGCCAGCCAAAGAAGCACAGATACGCAGTATTTT.

This clonotype appeared a few times. The chain joins TRBV6-2 or TRBV6-3 to TRBJ2-1; no definite D call. This CDR3 has 15 residues. Germline V gene lookup returns CDR1 MNHEY and CDR2 SVGEGT. Trimming took 7 bases from V and 3 from J, leaving 16 bases between them. CDR3 coding DNA: TGTGCCAGCACCAAGAACATATTTCGCTACAATGAGCAGTTCTTC. This encodes CASTKNIFRYNEQFF.

There are a few counts of this clonotype. This chain joins TRBV20-1 and TRBJ2-7, with a weak D call TRBD2 (6 bases). Trimming shortened V by 0 bases and J by 3 bases, and 18 bases separated the two germline ends. The germline CDR1 and CDR2 sequences are DFQATT and SNEGSKA (reference sequence). The CDR3 runs to 16 residues. The CDR3 sequence: CSARDPRKGGDYEQYF. CDR3 coding DNA: TGCAGTGCTAGAGATCCAAGAAAGGGCGGGGACTACGAGCAGTACTTC.

This clonotype was detected a few times. V gene TRBV4-2 combines with J gene TRBJ2-1; D gene uncertain. Germline CDR1 and CDR2: LGHNA and YNFKEQ. V was pared by 0 bases and J by 8 bases, with 8 bases between. The CDR3 has 13 residues. The CDR3 region has the DNA TGTGCCAGCAGCCAAGAGCCTCCGGATGAGCAGTTCTTC. Encoded protein: CASSQEPPDEQFF.

The CDR3 loop is CSARGDSGLGTEAFF. The CDR3 region has the DNA TGCAGTGCTAGAGGGGACAGCGGCTTAGGGACTGAAGCTTTCTTT. This sequence joins TRBV20-1 and TRBJ1-1; 7 bases are a match to TRBD1. CDR3 size: 15 residues. The V gene end was trimmed by 1 base and the J gene end by 5 bases; junction bases not matched to a gene: 10. CDR1 is DFQATT and CDR2 is SNEGSKA in the germline V gene (reference sequence).